This TCR beta chain was observed in a study of Graves' ophthalmopathy and Graves' hyperthyroidism. The wider study: Prior to any treatment, peripheral blood was collected at the time of initial diagnosis. Study conclusions and caveats: Ophthalmopathy progression prediction by the model yielded a sensitivity of around 68% and a specificity of around 72%.

The sample holds many counts of this clonotype. Its target is not known. Investigators amplified TCR beta CDR3 regions from RNA transcripts. Second-round multiplex PCR came after first-round RT-PCR with HTBI primers. A single record per CDR3 protein comes from TCRdb applying MiXCR to the multiplex PCR reads. Here the sample spans about 740,000 distinct CDR3 sequences, around 40% being singletons. Germline CDR1 and CDR2: SGDLS and YYNGEE. There are 15 residues in the CDR3. Unmatched junction bases numbered 6, after V lost 1 base and J lost 4 bases. Sequenced input: peripheral blood. The sequence derives from an adult man with Graves' ophthalmopathy. V gene TRBV9 combines with J gene TRBJ2-5, with 8 nucleotides matching TRBD1. CDR3 coding DNA: TGTGCCAGCAGCGTATGGCAGGGGGCTGGAGAGACCCAGTACTTC. It codes for CASSVWQGAGETQYF.